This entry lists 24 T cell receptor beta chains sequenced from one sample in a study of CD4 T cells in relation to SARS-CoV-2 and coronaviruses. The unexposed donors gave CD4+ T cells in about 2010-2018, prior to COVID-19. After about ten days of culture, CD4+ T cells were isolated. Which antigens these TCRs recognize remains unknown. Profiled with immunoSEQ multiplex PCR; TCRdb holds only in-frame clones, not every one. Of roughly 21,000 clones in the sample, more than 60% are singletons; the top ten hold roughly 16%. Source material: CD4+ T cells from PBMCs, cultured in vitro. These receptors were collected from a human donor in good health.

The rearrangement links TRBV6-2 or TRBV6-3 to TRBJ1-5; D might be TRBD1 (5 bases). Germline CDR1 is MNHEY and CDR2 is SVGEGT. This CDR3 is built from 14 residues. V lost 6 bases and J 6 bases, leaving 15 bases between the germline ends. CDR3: CASSARQNGQPQHF. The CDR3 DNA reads TGTGCCAGCAGCGCCCGACAGAATGGTCAGCCCCAGCATTTT.

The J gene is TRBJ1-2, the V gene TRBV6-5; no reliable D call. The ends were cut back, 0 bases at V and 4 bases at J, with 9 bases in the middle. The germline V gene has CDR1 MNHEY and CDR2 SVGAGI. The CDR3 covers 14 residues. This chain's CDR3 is CASSYSSNRYGYTF. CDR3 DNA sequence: TGTGCCAGCAGTTACTCTTCGAACCGCTATGGCTACACCTTC.

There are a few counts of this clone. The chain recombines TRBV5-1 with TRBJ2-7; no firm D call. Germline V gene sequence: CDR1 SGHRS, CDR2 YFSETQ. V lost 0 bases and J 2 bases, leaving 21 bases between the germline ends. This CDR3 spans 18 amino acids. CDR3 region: CASSLATPTRAIPYEQYF. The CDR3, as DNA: TGCGCCAGCAGCTTGGCGACCCCTACACGAGCCATACCCTACGAGCAGTACTTC.

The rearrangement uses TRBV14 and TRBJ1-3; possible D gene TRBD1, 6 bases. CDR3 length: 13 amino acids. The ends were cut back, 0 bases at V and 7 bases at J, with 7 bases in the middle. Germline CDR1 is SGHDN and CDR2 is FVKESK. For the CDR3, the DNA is TGTGCCAGCAGCCAAGATAGGGGGAACACCATATATTTT. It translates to CASSQDRGNTIYF. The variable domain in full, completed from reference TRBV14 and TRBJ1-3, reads EAGVTQFPSHSVIEKGQTVTLRCDPISGHDNLYWYRRVMGKEIKFLLHFVKESKQDESGMPNNRFLAERTGGTYSTLKVQPAELEDSGVYFCASSQDRGNTIYFGEGSWLTVV.

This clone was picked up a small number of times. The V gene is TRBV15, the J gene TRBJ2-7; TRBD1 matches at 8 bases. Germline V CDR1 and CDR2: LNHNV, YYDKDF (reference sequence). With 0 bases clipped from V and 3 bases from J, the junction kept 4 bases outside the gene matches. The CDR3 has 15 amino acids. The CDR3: CATSRDRGLNYEQYF. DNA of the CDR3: TGTGCCACCAGCAGAGACAGGGGGCTAAACTACGAGCAGTACTTC.

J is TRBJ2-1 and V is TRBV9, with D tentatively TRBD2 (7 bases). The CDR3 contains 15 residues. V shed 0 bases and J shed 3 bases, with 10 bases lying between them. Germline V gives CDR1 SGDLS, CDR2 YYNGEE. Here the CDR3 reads CASSVVGGGYNEQFF. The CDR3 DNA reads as TGTGCCAGCAGCGTAGTAGGGGGGGGCTACAATGAGCAGTTCTTC.

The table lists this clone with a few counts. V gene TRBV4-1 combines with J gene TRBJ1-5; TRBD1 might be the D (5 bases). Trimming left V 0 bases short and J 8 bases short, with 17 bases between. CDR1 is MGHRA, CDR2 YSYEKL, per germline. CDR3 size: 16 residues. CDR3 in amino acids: CASSQEDDSPEEPQHF. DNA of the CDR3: TGCGCCAGCAGCCAAGAAGATGACAGCCCGGAGGAGCCCCAGCATTTT.

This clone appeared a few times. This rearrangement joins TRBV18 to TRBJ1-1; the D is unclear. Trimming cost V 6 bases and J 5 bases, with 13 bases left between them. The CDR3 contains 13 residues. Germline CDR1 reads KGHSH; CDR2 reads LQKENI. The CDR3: CASSPERATEAFF. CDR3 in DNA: TGTGCCAGCTCCCCGGAAAGAGCAACTGAAGCTTTCTTT.

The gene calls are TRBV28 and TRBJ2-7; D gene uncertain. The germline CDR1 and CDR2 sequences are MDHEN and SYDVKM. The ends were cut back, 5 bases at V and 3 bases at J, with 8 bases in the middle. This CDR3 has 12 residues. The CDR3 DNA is TGTGCCAGCAGTCTGACAAACTACGAGCAGTACTTC. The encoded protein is CASSLTNYEQYF.

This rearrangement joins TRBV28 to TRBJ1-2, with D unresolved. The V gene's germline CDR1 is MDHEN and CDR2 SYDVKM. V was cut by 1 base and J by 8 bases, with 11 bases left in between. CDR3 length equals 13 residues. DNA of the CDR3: TGTGCCAGCAGTTTATTATCCCCCCCGGGCTACACCTTC. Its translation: CASSLLSPPGYTF.

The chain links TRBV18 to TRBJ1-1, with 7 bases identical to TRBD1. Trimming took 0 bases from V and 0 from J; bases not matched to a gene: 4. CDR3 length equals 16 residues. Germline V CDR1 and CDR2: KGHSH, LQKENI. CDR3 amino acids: CASSPPGQYMNTEAFF. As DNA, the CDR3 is TGTGCCAGCTCACCACCGGGACAGTACATGAACACTGAAGCTTTCTTT.

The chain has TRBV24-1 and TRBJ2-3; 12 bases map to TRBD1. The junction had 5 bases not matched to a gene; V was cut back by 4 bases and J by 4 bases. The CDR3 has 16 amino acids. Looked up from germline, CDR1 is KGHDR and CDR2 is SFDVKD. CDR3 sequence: CATSDPGQGAADTQYF. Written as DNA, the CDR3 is TGTGCCACCAGTGACCCGGGACAGGGGGCCGCAGATACGCAGTATTTT.

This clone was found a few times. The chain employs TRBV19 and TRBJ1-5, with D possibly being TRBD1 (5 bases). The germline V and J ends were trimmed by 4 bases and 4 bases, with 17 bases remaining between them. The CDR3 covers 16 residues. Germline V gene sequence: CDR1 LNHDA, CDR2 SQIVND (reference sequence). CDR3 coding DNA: TGTGCCAGTAGTAGGCGGGGCAGGGAGACAAATCAGCCCCAGCATTTT. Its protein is CASSRRGRETNQPQHF. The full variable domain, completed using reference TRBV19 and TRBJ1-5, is DGGITQSPKYLFRKEGQNVTLSCEQNLNHDAMYWYRQDPGQGLRLIYYSQIVNDFQKGDIAEGYSVSREKKESFPLTVTSAQKNPTAFYLCASSRRGRETNQPQHFGDGTRLSIL.

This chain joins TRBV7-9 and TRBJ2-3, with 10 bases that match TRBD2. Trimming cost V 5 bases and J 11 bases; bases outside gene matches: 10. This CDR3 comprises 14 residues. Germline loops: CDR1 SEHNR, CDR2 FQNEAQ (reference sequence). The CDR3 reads CASSQSLAGVWQYF. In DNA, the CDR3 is TGTGCCAGCAGCCAAAGTCTAGCGGGAGTGTGGCAGTATTTT.

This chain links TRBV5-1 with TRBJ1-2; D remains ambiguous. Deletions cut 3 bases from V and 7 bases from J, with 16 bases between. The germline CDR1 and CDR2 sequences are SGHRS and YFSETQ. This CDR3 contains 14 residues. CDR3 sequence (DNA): TGCGCCAGCAGCTCGTCGTTTCTGGGTGGTGGCTACACCTTC. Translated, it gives CASSSSFLGGGYTF.

The CDR3 here is CASSYEGLVTGELFF. CDR3 DNA: TGTGCCAGCAGTTACGAGGGTTTAGTTACCGGGGAGCTGTTTTTT. The J gene is TRBJ2-2, the V gene TRBV6-5; TRBD2 is a possible D gene (5 bases). The germline V gene has CDR1 MNHEY and CDR2 SVGAGI. V gave up 2 bases and J gave up 5 bases, with 12 bases separating them. This CDR3 region has 15 residues.

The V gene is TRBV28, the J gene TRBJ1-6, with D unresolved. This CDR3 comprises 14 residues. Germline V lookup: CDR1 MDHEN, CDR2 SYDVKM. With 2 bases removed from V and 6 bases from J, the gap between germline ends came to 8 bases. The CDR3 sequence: CASSLKVVNSPLHF. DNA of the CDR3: TGTGCCAGCAGTTTAAAGGTGGTTAATTCACCCCTCCACTTT. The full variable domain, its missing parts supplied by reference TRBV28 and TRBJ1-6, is DVKVTQSSRYLVKRTGEKVFLECVQDMDHENMFWYRQDPGLGLRLIYFSYDVKMKEKGDIPEGYSVSREKKERFSLILESASTNQTSMYLCASSLKVVNSPLHFGNGTRLTVT.

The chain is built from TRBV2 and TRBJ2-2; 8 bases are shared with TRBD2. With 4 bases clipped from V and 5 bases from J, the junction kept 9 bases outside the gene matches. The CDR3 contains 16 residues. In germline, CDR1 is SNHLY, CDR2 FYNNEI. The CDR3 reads CASSGVPGGRTGELFF. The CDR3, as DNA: TGTGCCAGCAGTGGTGTTCCGGGAGGGCGGACCGGGGAGCTGTTTTTT.

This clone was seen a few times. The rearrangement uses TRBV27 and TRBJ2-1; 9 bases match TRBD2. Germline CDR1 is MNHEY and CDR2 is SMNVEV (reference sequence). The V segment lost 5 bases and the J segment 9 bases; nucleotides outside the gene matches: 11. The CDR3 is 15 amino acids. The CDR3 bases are TGTGCCAGCAGTCCACGTTTAGCGGGAGCCCCTGAGCAGTTCTTC. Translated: CASSPRLAGAPEQFF.

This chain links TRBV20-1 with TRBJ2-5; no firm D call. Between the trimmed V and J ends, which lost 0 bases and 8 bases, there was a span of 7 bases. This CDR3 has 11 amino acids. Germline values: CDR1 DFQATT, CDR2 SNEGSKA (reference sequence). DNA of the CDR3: TGCAGTGCTAGAGAAACGATTACCCAGTACTTC. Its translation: CSARETITQYF.

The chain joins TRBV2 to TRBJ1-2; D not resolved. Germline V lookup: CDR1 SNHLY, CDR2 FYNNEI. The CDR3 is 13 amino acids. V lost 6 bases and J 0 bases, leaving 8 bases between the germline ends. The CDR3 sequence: CASRQETNYGYTF. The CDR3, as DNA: TGTGCCAGCAGGCAGGAAACTAACTATGGCTACACCTTC.

CDR3 sequence: CASSLMQSASYEQYF. The CDR3 DNA sequence: TGTGCCAGCAGCCTCATGCAAAGCGCGTCCTACGAGCAGTACTTC. This chain joins TRBV7-2 and TRBJ2-7; D gene unclear. The CDR3 totals 15 residues. The V and J ends lost 5 bases and 1 base respectively, with 15 bases between them. CDR1 is SGHTA, CDR2 FQGNSA, per germline.

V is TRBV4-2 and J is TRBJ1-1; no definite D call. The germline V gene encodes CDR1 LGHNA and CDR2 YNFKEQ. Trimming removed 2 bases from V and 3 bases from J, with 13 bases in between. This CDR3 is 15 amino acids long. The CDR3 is CASSQFGMRDTEAFF. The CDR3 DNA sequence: TGTGCCAGCAGCCAATTTGGCATGCGGGACACTGAAGCTTTCTTT.

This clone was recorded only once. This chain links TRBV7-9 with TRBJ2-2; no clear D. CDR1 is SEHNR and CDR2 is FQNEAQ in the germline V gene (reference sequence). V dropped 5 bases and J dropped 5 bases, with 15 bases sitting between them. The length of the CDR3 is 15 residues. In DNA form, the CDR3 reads TGTGCCAGCAGCCCAAGGGCCCTGGTGACCGGGGAGCTGTTTTTT. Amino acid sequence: CASSPRALVTGELFF.